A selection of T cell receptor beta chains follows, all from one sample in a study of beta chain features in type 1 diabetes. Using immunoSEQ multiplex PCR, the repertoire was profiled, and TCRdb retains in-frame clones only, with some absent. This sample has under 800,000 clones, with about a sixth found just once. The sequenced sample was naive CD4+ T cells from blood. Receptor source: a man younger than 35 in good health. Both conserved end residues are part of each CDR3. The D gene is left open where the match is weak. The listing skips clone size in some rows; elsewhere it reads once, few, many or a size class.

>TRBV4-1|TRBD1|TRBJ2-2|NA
CASSRTGDTGELFF
TGCGCCAGCAGTCGTACAGGGGACACCGGGGAGCTGTTTTTT
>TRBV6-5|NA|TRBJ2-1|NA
CASSYSRTYNEQFF
TGTGCCAGCAGTTACTCAAGGACCTACAATGAGCAGTTCTTC
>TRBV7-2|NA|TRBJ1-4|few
CASSLGGDNRKLFF
TGTGCCAGCAGCTTAGGAGGGGACAATCGGAAACTGTTTTTT
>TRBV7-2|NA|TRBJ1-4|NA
CASSVRSATNEKLFF
TGTGCCAGCAGCGTTCGATCCGCAACTAATGAAAAACTGTTTTTT
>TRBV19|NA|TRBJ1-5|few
CASTGIPQPQHF
TGTGCCAGTACGGGGATCCCCCAGCCCCAGCATTTT
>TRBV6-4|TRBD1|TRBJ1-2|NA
CASSDGTVSVYGYTF
TGTGCCAGCAGTGACGGGACAGTCTCTGTTTATGGCTACACCTTC
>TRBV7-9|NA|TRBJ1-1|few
CASSLVRENTEAFF
TGTGCCAGCAGCTTAGTTCGTGAGAACACTGAAGCTTTCTTT
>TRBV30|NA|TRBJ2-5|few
CAWSGTRQVQETQYF
TGTGCCTGGAGTGGAACACGGCAGGTCCAAGAGACCCAGTACTTC
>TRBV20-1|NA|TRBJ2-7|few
CSAPLYEQYF
TGCAGTGCCCCACTATACGAGCAGTACTTC
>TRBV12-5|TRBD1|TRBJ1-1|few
CASGWTGLTGGTEAFF
TGTGCTAGTGGTTGGACTGGTCTGACAGGGGGAACTGAAGCTTTCTTT